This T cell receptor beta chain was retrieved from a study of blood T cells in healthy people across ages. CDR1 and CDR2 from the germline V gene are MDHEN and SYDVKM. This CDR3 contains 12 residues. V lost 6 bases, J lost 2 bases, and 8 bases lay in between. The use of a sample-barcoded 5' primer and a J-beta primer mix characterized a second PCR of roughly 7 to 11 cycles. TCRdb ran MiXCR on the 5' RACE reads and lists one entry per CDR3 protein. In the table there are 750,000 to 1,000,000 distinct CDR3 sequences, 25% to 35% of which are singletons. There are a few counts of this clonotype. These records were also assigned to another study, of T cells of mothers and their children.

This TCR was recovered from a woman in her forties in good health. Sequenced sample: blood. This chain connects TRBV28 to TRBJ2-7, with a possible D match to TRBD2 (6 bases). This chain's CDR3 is CASREGPYEQYF. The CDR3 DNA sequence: TGTGCCAGCAGGGAGGGGCCCTACGAGCAGTACTTC. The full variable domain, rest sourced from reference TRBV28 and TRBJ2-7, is DVKVTQSSRYLVKRTGEKVFLECVQDMDHENMFWYRQDPGLGLRLIYFSYDVKMKEKGDIPEGYSVSREKKERFSLILESASTNQTSMYLCASREGPYEQYFGPGTRLTVT.